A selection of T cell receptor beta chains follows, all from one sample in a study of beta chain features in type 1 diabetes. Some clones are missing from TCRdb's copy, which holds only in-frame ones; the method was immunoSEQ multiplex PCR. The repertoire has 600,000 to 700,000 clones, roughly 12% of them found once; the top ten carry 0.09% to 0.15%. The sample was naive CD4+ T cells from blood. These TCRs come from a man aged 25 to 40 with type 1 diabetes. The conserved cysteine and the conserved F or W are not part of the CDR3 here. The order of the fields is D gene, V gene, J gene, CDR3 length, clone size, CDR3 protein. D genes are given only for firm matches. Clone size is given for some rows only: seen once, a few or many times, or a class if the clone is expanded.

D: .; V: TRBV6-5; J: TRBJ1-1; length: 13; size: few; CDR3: ASSYSIQRDTEAF
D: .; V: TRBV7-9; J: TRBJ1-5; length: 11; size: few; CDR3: ASSNWAEGPQH
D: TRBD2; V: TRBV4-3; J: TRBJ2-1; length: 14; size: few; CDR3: ASSHEAGSSYNEQF
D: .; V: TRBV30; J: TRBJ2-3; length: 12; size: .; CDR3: AWSVQGYTDTQY
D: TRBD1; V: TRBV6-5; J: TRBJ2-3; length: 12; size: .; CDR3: ATGQRRVTDTQY
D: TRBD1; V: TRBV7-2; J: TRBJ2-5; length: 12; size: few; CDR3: ASSARTGEETQY
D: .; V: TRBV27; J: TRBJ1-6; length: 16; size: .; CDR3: ASSPHPGVGSYNSPLH
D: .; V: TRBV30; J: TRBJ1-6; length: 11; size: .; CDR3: AGRGTISSPLH
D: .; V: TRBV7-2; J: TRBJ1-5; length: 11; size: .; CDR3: ASSLVQFQPQH
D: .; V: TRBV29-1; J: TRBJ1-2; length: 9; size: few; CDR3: SVDGRNGYT
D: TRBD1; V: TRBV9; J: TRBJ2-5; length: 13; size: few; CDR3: ASSSSSGGQETQY
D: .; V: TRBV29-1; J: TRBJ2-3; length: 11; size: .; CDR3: SVASGATDTQY
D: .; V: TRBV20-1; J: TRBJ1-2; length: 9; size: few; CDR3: SAKGFYGYT
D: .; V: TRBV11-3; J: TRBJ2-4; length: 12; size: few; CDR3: ASSASGWDDIQY
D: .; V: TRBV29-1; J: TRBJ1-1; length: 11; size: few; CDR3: SGLDKSYTEAF
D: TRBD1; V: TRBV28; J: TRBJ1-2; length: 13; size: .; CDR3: ASSFSGQVNYGYT